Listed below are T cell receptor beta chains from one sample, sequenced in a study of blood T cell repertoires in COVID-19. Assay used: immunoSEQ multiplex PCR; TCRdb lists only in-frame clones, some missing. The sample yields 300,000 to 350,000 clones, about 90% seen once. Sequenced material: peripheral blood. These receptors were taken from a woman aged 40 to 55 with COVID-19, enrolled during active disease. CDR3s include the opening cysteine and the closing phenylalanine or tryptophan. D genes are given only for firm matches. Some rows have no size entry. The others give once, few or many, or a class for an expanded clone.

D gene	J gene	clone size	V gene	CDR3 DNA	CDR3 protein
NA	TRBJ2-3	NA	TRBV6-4	TGTGCCAGCAGTGACGGAGAGGGGGGCACAGATACGCAGTATTTT	CASSDGEGGTDTQYF
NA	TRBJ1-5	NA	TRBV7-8	TGTGCCAGCAGCTTGTTGTTGGGGGCGGAGCCCCAGCATTTT	CASSLLLGAEPQHF
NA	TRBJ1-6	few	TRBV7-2	TGTGCCAGCAGCTTAGGGCCACCTCCCCTCCACTTT	CASSLGPPPLHF
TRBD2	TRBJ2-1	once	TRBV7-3	TGTGCCAGCAGCTTACTAGCGGGACGGGGCAATGAGCAGTTCTTC	CASSLLAGRGNEQFF
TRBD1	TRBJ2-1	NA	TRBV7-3	TGTGCCAGCAGCTTAGCCCCACAGGGGAGCTCCTACAATGAGCAGTTCTTC	CASSLAPQGSSYNEQFF
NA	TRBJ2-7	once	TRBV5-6	TGTGCCAGCAGCTTAGGACTCCTCTTCGAGCAGTACTTC	CASSLGLLFEQYF
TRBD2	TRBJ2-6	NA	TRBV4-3	TGCGCCAGCAGCCAAGTAACTAGCGGGAGCACTGGGGCCAACGTCCTGACTTTC	CASSQVTSGSTGANVLTF
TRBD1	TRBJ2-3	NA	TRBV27	TGTGCCAGCAGTTTTCAGGGACAGAGCACAGATACGCAGTATTTT	CASSFQGQSTDTQYF
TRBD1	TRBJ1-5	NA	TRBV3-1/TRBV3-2	TGTGCCAGCAGCCAAGAACAGGGGGATCAGCCCCAGCATTTT	CASSQEQGDQPQHF
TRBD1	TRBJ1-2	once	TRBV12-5	TGTGCTAGTGCCCGGGACAGCTATAGCTATGGCTACACCTTC	CASARDSYSYGYTF
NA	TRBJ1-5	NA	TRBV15	TGTGCCACCAGGAGGGGAGATACAGGGTTTGGCAATCAGCCCCAGCATTTT	CATRRGDTGFGNQPQHF
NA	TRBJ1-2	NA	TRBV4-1	TGCGCCAGCAGCCAAGACGGCAGGGTGAGCTCTGGCTACACCTTC	CASSQDGRVSSGYTF
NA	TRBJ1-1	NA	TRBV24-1	TGTGCCACCAGTGATCCCCTCCCTGCAGTGTTGAACACTGAAGCTTTCTTT	CATSDPLPAVLNTEAFF
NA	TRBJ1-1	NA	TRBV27	TGTGCCAGCAGTTTCTCGACAGGCACTGAAGCTTTCTTT	CASSFSTGTEAFF
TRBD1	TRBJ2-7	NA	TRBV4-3	TGCGCCAGCAGCCAAGATCGACAGGGCTACGAGCAGTACTTC	CASSQDRQGYEQYF